Presented here are 27 T cell receptor beta chains from one specimen sequenced in a study of T cells after yellow fever vaccination (dated by TCRdb to the late 2010s). Receptor libraries were prepared by 5' RACE. This sample was sequenced with an Illumina HiSeq 2500. TCRdb handled the public reads itself, with Q25 trimming in fastp and clone calling in MiXCR, and kept productive beta chains. Merged by CDR3 protein, the rows form single entries marked with the most common genes and DNA. The sample table records 360,000 or so distinct CDR3 sequences; 11% of these occur just once. Around 19% of the sample lies in the top ten. This specimen's treatment or condition label, interpreted: live attenuated yellow fever vaccine strain. The input for sequencing was PBMCs, taken on the day of the first yellow fever vaccination. The receptors originated from a man younger than 35 who received the YFV17D yellow fever vaccine.

This clonotype was recorded at least ten times. CDR3 coding DNA: TGTGCCACCAGCTGGGAAGGGGGTGAGCAGTTCTTC. Translation: CATSWEGGEQFF. The V gene is TRBV24-1, the J gene TRBJ2-1; tentative D call: TRBD1 (6 bases). Germline V CDR1 and CDR2: KGHDR, SFDVKD. Trimming left V 7 bases short and J 9 bases short, with 12 bases between. This CDR3 is 12 amino acids long.

This clonotype was seen a few times. This chain connects TRBV2 to TRBJ2-1; no clear D. V lost 8 bases and J lost 0, with 11 bases in between. Germline V gives CDR1 SNHLY, CDR2 FYNNEI. The CDR3 is 14 residues long. The CDR3 protein is CASLALSSYNEQFF. The CDR3 coding sequence is TGTGCCAGCCTCGCCCTGAGCTCCTACAATGAGCAGTTCTTC.

V gene TRBV5-4 combines with J gene TRBJ2-5; perhaps TRBD1 as D (6 bases). This CDR3 region has 14 residues. Trimming pared 0 bases from V and 3 bases from J, leaving 9 bases between. Germline loops: CDR1 SGHNT, CDR2 YYREEE (reference sequence). The CDR3 nucleotides are TGTGCCAGCAGCTTGGTGGGGGCTAAAGAGACCCAGTACTTC. Its protein product is CASSLVGAKETQYF.

This clonotype was counted between two and nine times. The chain carries TRBV1 and TRBJ2-3; TRBD2 is the table's D call and was not checked against the DNA. TRBV1 counts as a pseudogene. CDR3 size: 17 residues. The CDR3 region is CTSSLNRASKITDTQYF. In DNA form, the CDR3 reads TGCACCAGCAGCCTTAATAGGGCTAGCAAAATCACAGATACGCAGTATTTT.

The sample holds a few counts of this clonotype. The chain links TRBV15 to TRBJ1-5; D might be TRBD1 (6 bases). Germline V gives CDR1 LNHNV, CDR2 YYDKDF (reference sequence). The CDR3 spans 15 residues. The germline V and J ends were trimmed by 3 bases and 0 bases, with 9 bases remaining between them. This chain's CDR3 is CATSRTGNSNQPQHF. As DNA, the CDR3 is TGTGCCACCAGCAGGACAGGAAATAGCAATCAGCCCCAGCATTTT.

This chain joins TRBV6-2 or TRBV6-3 and TRBJ1-2; D unresolved. The V end lost 2 bases, the J end lost 6 bases, and 7 bases lay between the germline ends. The CDR3 is made up of 12 amino acids. Germline CDR1 reads MNHEY; CDR2 reads SVGEGT. CDR3 nucleotides: TGTGCCAGCAGTTACGAGGGAAATGGCTACACCTTC. Encoded protein: CASSYEGNGYTF.

This clonotype was counted between two and nine times. In nucleotides, the CDR3 is TGTGCCAGCAGTAATCGGGAAAGCTCCTACAATGAGCAGTTCTTC. Its translation is CASSNRESSYNEQFF. The chain is built from TRBV5-6 and TRBJ2-1; maybe TRBD2 (5 bases). CDR1 is SGHDT, CDR2 YYEEEE, per germline. The CDR3 sequence is 15 residues long. Trimming took 5 bases from V and 0 from J, leaving 12 bases between them.

This clonotype was recorded a few times. The rearrangement uses TRBV3-1 and TRBJ1-6; TRBD1 is a possible D gene (5 bases). The CDR3 is 16 amino acids. V lost 4 bases and J 9 bases, leaving 19 bases between the germline ends. CDR1 is LGHDT and CDR2 is YNNKEL in the germline V gene (reference sequence). CDR3 sequence reads: CASSPFPGLRGSPLHF. The CDR3 DNA follows: TGTGCCAGCAGCCCATTTCCCGGCCTTAGGGGTTCACCCCTCCACTTT.

This clonotype was counted between two and nine times. The CDR3 DNA follows: TGCGCCAGCAGCCAAGAAGGGGGACTGGGGGCTGGGGCCAACGTCCTGACTTTC. Residues: CASSQEGGLGAGANVLTF. The genes are TRBV4-1 and TRBJ2-6; D is tentatively TRBD1 or TRBD2 (6 bases each). This CDR3 comprises 18 residues. CDR1 is MGHRA and CDR2 is YSYEKL in the germline V gene. Between the trimmed V and J ends, which lost 0 bases and 2 bases, there was a span of 14 bases.

The V and J genes are TRBV29-1 and TRBJ1-2; no definite D call. V was clipped by 4 bases and J by 0 bases, with 9 bases between them. The CDR3 length is 13 residues. The germline V gene encodes CDR1 SQVTM and CDR2 ANQGSEA. CDR3 sequence: CSVVGAPNYGYTF. CDR3 nucleotides: TGCAGCGTTGTAGGAGCCCCTAACTATGGCTACACCTTC.

This clonotype showed up just a few times. The rearrangement links TRBV27 to TRBJ2-5, with a weak D call TRBD1 (5 bases). Trimming removed 5 bases from V and 1 base from J, with 11 bases in between. Per the germline V gene, CDR1 is MNHEY and CDR2 is SMNVEV (reference sequence). The CDR3 totals 14 residues. The CDR3 spells CASSEAGIQETQYF. CDR3 bases: TGTGCCAGCAGTGAGGCAGGGATCCAAGAGACCCAGTACTTC.

CDR3 loop: CASSPQGQGLTDTQYF. CDR3 bases: TGTGCCAGCAGCCCGCAAGGACAGGGGCTCACAGATACGCAGTATTTT. The rearrangement uses TRBV7-9 and TRBJ2-3; TRBD1 aligns across 9 bases. Germline V gene sequence: CDR1 SEHNR, CDR2 FQNEAQ (reference sequence). This CDR3 has 16 residues. The junction had 8 bases not matched to a gene; V was cut back by 5 bases and J by 2 bases.

This clonotype has a handful of counts. CDR3 nucleotides: TGTGCCAGCAGCTTGGCCCTAGGGGATTCCCGCCAGTACGTC. Encoded protein: CASSLALGDSRQYV. The V call is TRBV5-8, the J call TRBJ2-7; D is possibly TRBD1 (5 bases). Trimming shortened V by 0 bases and J by 10 bases, and 17 bases separated the two germline ends. In germline, CDR1 is SGHTS, CDR2 YDEGEE. This CDR3 region has 14 residues.

V is TRBV7-9 and J is TRBJ2-1; 9 nucleotides match TRBD2. From germline, CDR1 is SEHNR and CDR2 FQNEAQ (reference sequence). This CDR3 contains 14 residues. Trimming removed 5 bases from V and 8 bases from J; junction bases left unmatched: 7. This CDR3 reads CASSGSGGRDEQFF. In DNA, the CDR3 is TGTGCCAGCAGCGGGAGCGGGGGGAGAGATGAGCAGTTCTTC.

The chain links TRBV15 to TRBJ2-7, with D maybe TRBD1 (5 bases). The germline V and J ends were trimmed by 2 bases and 7 bases, with 18 bases remaining between them. Germline V gene data show CDR1 as LNHNV and CDR2 as YYDKDF (reference sequence). CDR3 length: 15 residues. The CDR3 reads CATSRLKGFSKEQYF. Written as DNA, the CDR3 is TGTGCCACCAGCAGATTAAAGGGGTTTTCGAAGGAGCAGTACTTC.

V and J are TRBV12-3 or TRBV12-4 and TRBJ2-1; D unclear. This CDR3 comprises 16 residues. With 8 bases removed from V and 0 bases from J, the gap between germline ends came to 17 bases. The CDR3 sequence: CASGVVVHSSYNEQFF. The CDR3, as DNA: TGTGCCAGCGGGGTAGTTGTCCATAGCTCCTACAATGAGCAGTTCTTC.

V and J are TRBV4-3 and TRBJ2-1, with TRBD1 matching over 7 bases. Trimming removed 1 base from V and 4 bases from J; junction bases left unmatched: 7. Germline assignment: CDR1 LGHNA and CDR2 YSLEER. This CDR3 is 16 amino acids long. The CDR3 DNA sequence: TGCGCCAGCAGCCAAGTCCCCGGACAGGTTTACAATGAGCAGTTCTTC. This encodes CASSQVPGQVYNEQFF.

The CDR3 region is CASVRTLAGSTDTQYF. The CDR3 DNA sequence: TGTGCCAGCGTCAGGACCCTAGCGGGGAGCACAGATACGCAGTATTTT. The chain recombines TRBV7-2 with TRBJ2-3; 9 positions agree with TRBD2. V was pared by 8 bases and J by 0 bases, with 9 bases of the junction left unmatched. CDR3 length: 16 amino acids. CDR1 is SGHTA, CDR2 FQGNSA, per germline.

This clonotype was counted between two and nine times. The chain is built from TRBV20-1 and TRBJ2-5, with a possible D match to TRBD2 (6 bases). This CDR3 region has 11 residues. V lost 5 bases, J lost 5 bases, and 9 bases lay in between. CDR1 DFQATT and CDR2 SNEGSKA come from the germline V gene (reference sequence). DNA of the CDR3: TGCAGTGCTTGGGGGGAGGAGACCCAGTACTTC. It translates to CSAWGEETQYF.

This clonotype was seen more than once but under ten times. This chain connects TRBV15 to TRBJ2-5; D is perhaps TRBD1 or TRBD2 (5 bases each). This CDR3 is built from 14 residues. CDR1 is LNHNV and CDR2 is YYDKDF in the germline V gene (reference sequence). V shed 5 bases and J shed 2 bases, with 12 bases lying between them. The CDR3 nucleotides are TGTGCCACCAGCCCCGGGGCCCAACAAGAGACCCAGTACTTC. Its translation: CATSPGAQQETQYF.

This clonotype was seen only a few times. V and J are TRBV7-9 and TRBJ2-2; D gene ambiguous. CDR3 length: 15 residues. Per the germline V gene, CDR1 is SEHNR and CDR2 is FQNEAQ (reference sequence). Trimming left V 2 bases short and J 3 bases short, with 10 bases between. CDR3 coding DNA: TGTGCCAGCAGCTTATTAAGCACCCACACCGGGGAGCTGTTTTTT. Encoded protein: CASSLLSTHTGELFF. Full variable domain (rest looked up from reference TRBV7-9 and TRBJ2-2): DTGVSQNPRHKITKRGQNVTFRCDPISEHNRLYWYRQTLGQGPEFLTYFQNEAQLEKSRLLSDRFSAERPKGSFSTLEIQRTEQGDSAMYLCASSLLSTHTGELFFGEGSRLTVL.

The V gene is TRBV6-5, the J gene TRBJ1-5; TRBD1 might be the D (5 bases). Trimming cost V 5 bases and J 11 bases, with 13 bases left between them. There are 12 residues in the CDR3. The germline gives CDR1 MNHEY, CDR2 SVGAGI. This chain's CDR3 is CASSPRGGSQHF. The CDR3 coding sequence is TGTGCCAGCAGTCCTCGCGGGGGGTCCCAGCATTTT.

There are a few counts of this clonotype. The rearrangement links TRBV5-1 to TRBJ2-7; D gene unclear. CDR1 and CDR2 from the germline V gene are SGHRS and YFSETQ. Deletions cut 0 bases from V and 0 bases from J, with 10 bases between. This CDR3 comprises 15 residues. The chain's CDR3 is CASSLDGSNSYEQYV. The CDR3, as DNA: TGCGCCAGCAGCTTGGACGGCAGCAACTCCTACGAGCAGTACGTC.

The CDR3 region is CASALGGDHTGELFF. CDR3 sequence (DNA): TGTGCCAGCGCCCTAGGGGGGGACCACACCGGGGAGCTGTTTTTT. The rearrangement links TRBV12-3 or TRBV12-4 to TRBJ2-2; possible D gene TRBD2, 7 bases. Trimming cost V 8 bases and J 3 bases, with 16 bases left between them. This CDR3 region has 15 residues.

This clonotype came up a few times. The chain links TRBV5-5 to TRBJ2-1, with D perhaps TRBD2 (6 bases). Trimming left V 0 bases short and J 4 bases short, with 17 bases between. Germline values: CDR1 SGHKS, CDR2 YYEKEE (reference sequence). CDR3 length: 17 amino acids. The CDR3, as DNA: TGTGCCAGCAGCTTGGGACTAGTGGGTCGGGAATACAATGAGCAGTTCTTC. As protein: CASSLGLVGREYNEQFF.

This clonotype was observed many times. The V gene is TRBV5-1, the J gene TRBJ2-3; tentatively, D is TRBD1 or TRBD2 (5 bases each). The CDR3 runs 14 residues. Germline values: CDR1 SGHRS, CDR2 YFSETQ. Trimming shortened V by 5 bases and J by 0 bases, and 10 bases separated the two germline ends. In DNA, the CDR3 is TGCGCCAGCAGACCCGGGACCAGCACAGATACGCAGTATTTT. Protein product: CASRPGTSTDTQYF.

This clonotype showed up just a few times. The chain carries TRBV4-3 and TRBJ2-7; D not certain. Germline CDR1 is LGHNA and CDR2 is YSLEER. This CDR3 contains 14 residues. V lost 4 bases and J lost 2, with 12 bases in between. As DNA, the CDR3 is TGCGCCAGCAGCCCCGCGGTGGCGGCCTACGAGCAGTACTTC. It encodes CASSPAVAAYEQYF.